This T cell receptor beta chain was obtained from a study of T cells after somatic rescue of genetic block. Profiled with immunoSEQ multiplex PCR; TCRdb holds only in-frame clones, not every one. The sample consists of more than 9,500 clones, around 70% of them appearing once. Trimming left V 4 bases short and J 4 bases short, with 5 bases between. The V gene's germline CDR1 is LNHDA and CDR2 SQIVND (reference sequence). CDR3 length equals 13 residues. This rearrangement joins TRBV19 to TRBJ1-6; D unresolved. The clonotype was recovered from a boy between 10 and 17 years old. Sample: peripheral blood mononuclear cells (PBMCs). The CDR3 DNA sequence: TGTGCCAGTAGTACCAGATATAATTCACCCCTCCACTTT. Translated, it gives CASSTRYNSPLHF.